This T cell receptor (beta chain) was profiled in a study of T cell responses to AZD1222 COVID-19 vaccine. Method: immunoSEQ multiplex PCR; TCRdb's copy keeps in-frame clones and lacks some. The data contain 98,000 or so clones, just over 85% of them seen just once; the ten biggest clones take up 3.3%. V lost 0 bases to trimming and J lost 7 bases, with 12 bases between them. Germline loops: CDR1 MGHDK, CDR2 SYGVNS. The CDR3 sequence is 14 residues long. The V call is TRBV25-1, the J call TRBJ2-5, with D perhaps TRBD2 (5 bases). The origin of this receptor is an adult in good health. The sample consisted of peripheral blood, taken on day 0 of AZD1222 vaccination. This CDR3 reads CASSEYITGGTQYF. CDR3 coding DNA: TGTGCCAGCAGTGAATATATAACCGGAGGGACCCAGTACTTC.